This T cell receptor beta chain was identified during a study of T cell responses to AZD1222 COVID-19 vaccine. Study-wide results and limits: With two AZD1222 doses given, Spike-specific TCR breadth and depth both rose. Recipients of AZD1222 seropositive at baseline numbered only 6 or 7.

The CDR3 consists of 13 residues. The germline V gene has CDR1 SGHRS and CDR2 YFSETQ. V dropped 0 bases and J dropped 8; count of bases not matched to a gene: 3. TCRdb's copy holds only in-frame clones and misses some; the assay was immunoSEQ multiplex PCR. The sample has some 150,000 clones; around 90% are singletons. Of note for this clone: Its antigen is still unknown.

The source was peripheral blood, collected 28 days after the second AZD1222 dose. The clonotype comes from an adult who received the AZD1222 COVID-19 vaccine. The rearrangement joins TRBV5-1 to TRBJ2-3, with 7 bases that match TRBD2. Written as DNA, the CDR3 is TGCGCCAGCAGCTTGGAGGGAGGGGTTACGCAGTATTTT. Its protein product is CASSLEGGVTQYF.